These 17 T cell receptor beta chains share one sample of origin, sequenced in a study of shared clonotypes between healthy human individuals (dated by TCRdb to 2018 to 2020). The method was the immunoSEQ multiplex PCR assay. TCRdb limited this immuneACCESS table to in-frame rearrangements with V and J called. A share of clones is missing; checked studies link under half to unresolved V genes, and the rest is unexplained. For this sample the table gives roughly 2,500,000 clones, of which 93% were detected only once. About 0.39% of the sample lies in the top ten. Sample: naive CD4+ T cells from PBMCs. Sample cell subset or site, as interpreted from the label and publication: CD45RA+ positively selected. The origin of the receptors is a man aged 18 to 30 in good health. Some clones in this sample may be carry-over from other donors' samples.

The chain carries TRBV30 and TRBJ1-5; tentative D call: TRBD1 (5 bases). Trimming stripped 3 bases from V and 9 bases from J, with 18 bases between. This CDR3 is built from 14 residues. Germline CDR1 GTSNPN, CDR2 SVGIG (reference sequence). The CDR3 DNA is TGTGCCTGGAGCCCGGCCCCGGGGGTGTGGCCCCAGCATTTT. The encoded protein is CAWSPAPGVWPQHF.

The gene calls are TRBV29-1 and TRBJ2-1; a weak D match, TRBD2 (5 bases). Per germline, CDR1 SQVTM and CDR2 ANQGSEA. V shed 7 bases and J shed 0 bases, with 13 bases lying between them. The CDR3 runs 14 residues. CDR3 DNA sequence: TGCAGCGGGGGAGTGGGGAGCTCCTACAATGAGCAGTTCTTC. The encoded protein is CSGGVGSSYNEQFF.

This CDR3 reads CASSQEAAGPNYGYTF. The CDR3 region has the DNA TGCGCCAGCAGCCAAGAAGCGGCAGGACCTAACTATGGCTACACCTTC. This chain joins TRBV4-3 and TRBJ1-2; D unclear. The CDR3 is 16 amino acids. The germline V and J ends were trimmed by 0 bases and 0 bases, with 11 bases remaining between them. CDR1 and CDR2 (germline): LGHNA, YSLEER.

This sequence joins TRBV28 and TRBJ1-2; D is unclear. V dropped 6 bases and J dropped 10 bases, with 18 bases sitting between them. CDR1 and CDR2 (germline): MDHEN, SYDVKM. This CDR3 is built from 13 residues. The CDR3 DNA reads as TGTGCCAGCAGCATTGGGTCCTGGGTCGTCTACACCTTC. The encoded protein is CASSIGSWVVYTF.

The chain recombines TRBV10-3 with TRBJ2-5; a weak D match, TRBD2 (5 bases). This CDR3 region has 12 residues. V shed 6 bases and J shed 5 bases, with 10 bases lying between them. Germline-derived CDR1 and CDR2 are ENHRY and SYGVKD. CDR3 nucleotide sequence: TGTGCCATCAGCGAGGGTGTGGAGACCCAGTACTTC. It codes for CAISEGVETQYF.

The V and J genes are TRBV7-9 and TRBJ2-2; TRBD2 aligns across 12 bases. The CDR3 totals 15 residues. The V and J ends lost 5 bases and 3 bases, in that order; junction bases with no gene match: 1. From germline, CDR1 is SEHNR and CDR2 FQNEAQ (reference sequence). CDR3 sequence reads: CASSRLAGDTGELFF. The CDR3, as DNA: TGTGCCAGCAGCCGACTAGCGGGAGACACCGGGGAGCTGTTTTTT.

V is TRBV28 and J is TRBJ2-3, with TRBD1 identical over 8 bases. V shed 7 bases, J shed 1 base, and the junction held 13 bases outside the gene matches. The CDR3 is 17 amino acids. Per germline, CDR1 MDHEN and CDR2 SYDVKM. The CDR3 reads CASTIPQGARGTDTQYF. The CDR3 region has the DNA TGTGCCAGCACTATCCCCCAGGGGGCGCGTGGCACAGATACGCAGTATTTT.

The chain employs TRBV5-3 and TRBJ2-2, with 12 bases aligning to TRBD2. TRBV5-3 is designated an ORF whose function remains uncertain. The V segment lost 2 bases and the J segment 0 bases; nucleotides outside the gene matches: 5. CDR3 length: 18 residues. CDR3 amino acids: CARSFRGLAGPNTGELFF. The CDR3 DNA is TGTGCCAGAAGCTTTAGGGGACTAGCGGGTCCGAACACCGGGGAGCTGTTTTTT.

The genes are TRBV4-2 and TRBJ2-3, with 10 bases fitting TRBD2. The CDR3 totals 16 residues. The germline gives CDR1 LGHNA, CDR2 YNFKEQ. V lost 4 bases to trimming and J lost 4 bases; unmatched junction nucleotides: 8. The CDR3 nucleotides read TGTGCCAGCAGCCGACCGCTAGCGGGAGCATCAGATACGCAGTATTTT. This gives the protein CASSRPLAGASDTQYF.

The chain recombines TRBV28 with TRBJ1-1, with D unclear. The CDR3 has 11 residues. Looked up from germline, CDR1 is MDHEN and CDR2 is SYDVKM. Trimming stripped 4 bases from V and 11 bases from J, with 11 bases between. The CDR3 bases are TGTGCCAGCAGTTCGGACGCCGGTGCTTTCTTT. Its protein is CASSSDAGAFF.

Turning to this clone: Different DNA sequences within this sample yield the same CDR3. The V gene is TRBV7-3, the J gene TRBJ2-7; TRBD1 aligns across 8 bases. V was pared by 0 bases and J by 2 bases, with 6 bases of the junction left unmatched. The CDR3 totals 16 residues. Germline V gene lookup returns CDR1 SGHTA and CDR2 FQGTGA. CDR3 amino acids: CASSLTPGTGTYEQYF. CDR3 DNA sequence: TGTGCCAGCAGCTTAACTCCTGGGACAGGTACCTACGAGCAGTACTTC.

The gene calls are TRBV11-2 and TRBJ2-7; TRBD2 matches 7 bases. Germline trimming cut 1 base from V and 2 bases from J; bases unmatched to any gene: 14. CDR1 is SGHAT and CDR2 is FQNNGV in the germline V gene. The CDR3 consists of 18 residues. CDR3 sequence reads: CASSLARKWAGVTYEQYF. Here the CDR3 DNA reads TGTGCCAGCAGCTTAGCCCGTAAGTGGGCGGGAGTGACCTACGAGCAGTACTTC.

The chain recombines TRBV6-1 with TRBJ2-6; D not resolved. The germline V gene encodes CDR1 MNHNS and CDR2 SASEGT. The V gene lost 2 bases and the J gene lost 2 bases, with 10 bases spanning the gap. The CDR3 spans 16 residues. The CDR3 bases are TGTGCCAGCAGTGAATTTGTCCACACTGGGGCCAACGTCCTGACTTTC. Amino acid sequence: CASSEFVHTGANVLTF.

The chain uses TRBV29-1 and TRBJ2-3, with D perhaps TRBD2 (5 bases). Trimming pared 2 bases from V and 1 base from J, leaving 10 bases between. Germline CDR1 reads SQVTM; CDR2 reads ANQGSEA. The length of the CDR3 is 14 residues. This CDR3 reads CSVELASGTDTQYF. Here the CDR3 DNA reads TGCAGCGTTGAACTAGCTAGTGGCACAGATACGCAGTATTTT.

The chain carries TRBV28 and TRBJ1-2, with a tentative D call TRBD1 (5 bases). CDR3 length equals 14 residues. Germline CDR1 MDHEN, CDR2 SYDVKM. The germline V and J ends were trimmed by 6 bases and 4 bases, with 15 bases remaining between them. The DNA for the CDR3 is TGTGCCAGCAGCCGATTCGGGGCGGGCTATGGCTACACCTTC. Translation: CASSRFGAGYGYTF.

This clone was picked up a small number of times. The junction shows a germline mismatch at one end, possibly a read error. The V call is TRBV20-1, the J call TRBJ1-2; D gene unclear. CDR1 DFQATT and CDR2 SNEGSKA come from the germline V gene (reference sequence). This CDR3 has 11 amino acids. The CDR3 protein is CSARSIRELDF. CDR3 bases: TGCAGTGCTAGATCCATCCGGGAGCTAGACTTC.

For the CDR3, the DNA is TGTGCCAGCAGTACCCCGGGGGAAGGAACCGGGGAGCTGTTTTTT. Protein product: CASSTPGEGTGELFF. The rearrangement links TRBV28 to TRBJ2-2; weak D call: TRBD2 (6 bases). The V and J ends lost 5 bases and 5 bases respectively, with 15 bases between them. Germline assignment: CDR1 MDHEN and CDR2 SYDVKM. The CDR3 consists of 15 residues.